One sample yielded the 10 T cell receptor beta chains listed below, sequenced in a study of tumour-infiltrating T cells in Burkitt lymphoma. The table came from immunoSEQ multiplex PCR; TCRdb's copy has only in-frame clones and leaves some out. The data hold about 4,400 clones, with under 20% observed a single time. Sequenced input: tumor tissue. The receptors stem from a human donor with diffuse large B-cell lymphoma. Some clones in this sample may be carry-over from other donors' samples.

The V gene is TRBV15, the J gene TRBJ2-1; TRBD2 matches 13 bases. The V gene end was trimmed by 4 bases and the J gene end by 4 bases; junction bases not matched to a gene: 4. The CDR3 spans 16 residues. Germline values: CDR1 LNHNV, CDR2 YYDKDF (reference sequence). The CDR3 reads CATSTLLAGGYNEQFF. CDR3 bases: TGTGCCACCAGCACCCTACTAGCGGGAGGGTACAATGAGCAGTTCTTC.

V is TRBV10-3 and J is TRBJ2-3, with D hard to call. CDR1 ENHRY and CDR2 SYGVKD come from the germline V gene. V was cut by 2 bases and J by 2 bases, with 8 bases left in between. This CDR3 has 14 amino acids. DNA for the CDR3: TGTGCCATCAGTGAGGGGGTCACCACAGATACGCAGTATTTT. It yields the protein CAISEGVTTDTQYF.

This clone occurred a few times. The chain combines TRBV27 with TRBJ1-1; 10 positions match TRBD1. Germline CDR1 reads MNHEY; CDR2 reads SMNVEV (reference sequence). The CDR3 loop spans 11 amino acids. The trim removed 8 bases at V and 6 bases at J, leaving 0 bases unmatched. In DNA form, the CDR3 reads TGTGCCAGCGGGACAGGGGCTGAAGCTTTCTTT. The encoded protein is CASGTGAEAFF.

This chain links TRBV10-3 with TRBJ2-7; 9 positions agree with TRBD1. The CDR3 covers 15 residues. Germline V CDR1 and CDR2: ENHRY, SYGVKD. Trimming took 4 bases from V and 2 from J; bases not matched to a gene: 6. CDR3 DNA sequence: TGTGCCATCAGTGGCGGGGACAGGGCCCCCTACGAGCAGTACTTC. Amino acids: CAISGGDRAPYEQYF.

In its sample, this clone is large. The V and J genes are TRBV5-1 and TRBJ2-2; 9 bases are a match to TRBD1. Trimming removed 7 bases from V and 5 bases from J; junction bases left unmatched: 12. Germline-derived CDR1 and CDR2 are SGHRS and YFSETQ. This CDR3 has 16 residues. The CDR3 here is CASRPGDREKTGELFF. The DNA for the CDR3 is TGCGCCAGCCGCCCCGGGGACAGGGAAAAAACCGGGGAGCTGTTTTTT.

This clone turned up a few times. The chain couples TRBV29-1 to TRBJ2-4, with a weak D call TRBD2 (7 bases). The CDR3 extends over 12 amino acids. CDR1 and CDR2 (germline): SQVTM, ANQGSEA. V shed 5 bases and J shed 5 bases, with 10 bases lying between them. The CDR3 bases are TGCAGCGTTAGGGAGGGGGAAAACATTCAGTACTTC. It translates to CSVREGENIQYF.

This chain links TRBV9 with TRBJ2-5; 8 bases map to TRBD2. Trimming removed 0 bases from V and 5 bases from J; junction bases left unmatched: 3. The CDR3 loop spans 14 amino acids. The germline gives CDR1 SGDLS, CDR2 YYNGEE. The chain's CDR3 is CASSVGLALETQYF. The DNA for the CDR3 is TGTGCCAGCAGCGTAGGACTAGCGTTGGAGACCCAGTACTTC.

This clone has only a few counts. This sequence joins TRBV29-1 and TRBJ2-7; the D gene is possibly TRBD1 (6 bases). This CDR3 contains 14 residues. Looked up from germline, CDR1 is SQVTM and CDR2 is ANQGSEA. V was pared by 1 base and J by 3 bases, with 13 bases between. CDR3 DNA: TGCAGCGTTGAAGCGGTACAGGGCCGCTACGAGCAGTACTTC. This sequence encodes CSVEAVQGRYEQYF.

The genes are TRBV27 and TRBJ2-2, with D perhaps being TRBD1 or TRBD2 (6 bases each). The germline CDR1 and CDR2 sequences are MNHEY and SMNVEV (reference sequence). The V gene lost 7 bases and the J gene lost 2 bases, with 17 bases spanning the gap. The CDR3 contains 16 residues. Written as DNA, the CDR3 is TGTGCCAGCACCTTATTTAAGGGGGGAAACACCGGGGAGCTGTTTTTT. This sequence encodes CASTLFKGGNTGELFF.

In this sample, this clone turned up a few times. The genes are TRBV7-2 and TRBJ2-7; unclear D gene. The CDR3 runs 13 residues. V dropped 3 bases and J dropped 1 base, with 7 bases sitting between them. Germline loops: CDR1 SGHTA, CDR2 FQGNSA. CDR3 nucleotide sequence: TGTGCCAGCAGCTTGGACGGTTCCTACGAGCAGTACTTC. Amino acids: CASSLDGSYEQYF.